The 32 T cell receptor beta chains below were found in one sample sequenced in a study of OX40 agonist ivuxolimab in advanced cancers. The data were produced by immunoSEQ multiplex PCR, yet TCRdb's version contains in-frame clones alone and is incomplete. In the table there are more than 75,000 clones, approximately 90% of which are singletons. The material sequenced was CD4+ or CD8+ T cells sorted from blood, taken in a trial of the OX40 agonist ivuxolimab. The source is an adult with an advanced solid tumor such as melanoma, head and neck, liver or kidney cancer.

The chain has TRBV19 and TRBJ2-1, with D possibly called TRBD1 or TRBD2 (5 bases each). With 7 bases removed from V and 4 bases from J, the gap between germline ends came to 11 bases. Germline assignment: CDR1 LNHDA and CDR2 SQIVND (reference sequence). The CDR3 spans 13 residues. The CDR3 nucleotides are TGTGCCAGTAACGAGGGGTTTTACAATGAGCAGTTCTTC. Protein product: CASNEGFYNEQFF. Filled out from reference TRBV19 and TRBJ2-1, the complete variable domain reads DGGITQSPKYLFRKEGQNVTLSCEQNLNHDAMYWYRQDPGQGLRLIYYSQIVNDFQKGDIAEGYSVSREKKESFPLTVTSAQKNPTAFYLCASNEGFYNEQFFGPGTRLTVL.

The V call is TRBV29-1, the J call TRBJ2-3, with D maybe TRBD1 (6 bases). V gave up 3 bases and J gave up 0 bases, with 7 bases separating them. The CDR3 contains 13 residues. Germline values: CDR1 SQVTM, CDR2 ANQGSEA. The chain's CDR3 is CSVDRGSTDTQYF. CDR3 sequence (DNA): TGCAGCGTTGACAGGGGAAGCACAGATACGCAGTATTTT.

The V gene is TRBV6-1, the J gene TRBJ1-2, with a tentative D call TRBD1 (6 bases). V lost 10 bases, J lost 1 base, and 16 bases lay in between. Germline V gene lookup returns CDR1 MNHNS and CDR2 SASEGT. The CDR3 contains 14 residues. The CDR3 reads CAITQGQYNYGYTF. CDR3 coding DNA: TGTGCCATAACTCAAGGACAGTATAACTATGGCTACACCTTC.

Here the CDR3 DNA reads TGTGCCACCAGCAGACAGGGGGCTGAAAAACTGTTTTTT. Translation gives CATSRQGAEKLFF. This chain joins TRBV15 and TRBJ1-4; 8 bases align to TRBD1. J was trimmed by 7 bases and V by 2 bases; bases with no gene match: 0. Germline CDR1 reads LNHNV; CDR2 reads YYDKDF (reference sequence). The CDR3 loop spans 13 amino acids.

The chain employs TRBV6-1 and TRBJ1-5; no reliable D call. V was cut by 6 bases and J by 0 bases, with 9 bases left in between. The germline gives CDR1 MNHNS, CDR2 SASEGT. The CDR3 covers 14 residues. The CDR3 here is CASSGIDSNQPQHF. Written as DNA, the CDR3 is TGTGCCAGCAGCGGAATAGATAGCAATCAGCCCCAGCATTTT.

The chain carries TRBV7-2 and TRBJ2-6; 8 nucleotides align to TRBD1. The CDR3 has 15 residues. CDR1 is SGHTA and CDR2 is FQGNSA in the germline V gene. Trimming cost V 5 bases and J 2 bases; bases outside gene matches: 2. CDR3 nucleotide sequence: TGTGCCAGCAGCAAACAGGGGGCTGGGGCCAACGTCCTGACTTTC. Its translation is CASSKQGAGANVLTF. The entire variable domain, with the rest obtained from reference TRBV7-2 and TRBJ2-6, is as follows: GAGVSQSPSNKVTEKGKDVELRCDPISGHTALYWYRQSLGQGLEFLIYFQGNSAPDKSGLPSDRFSAERTGGSVSTLTIQRTQQEDSAVYLCASSKQGAGANVLTFGAGSRLTVL.

The chain couples TRBV14 to TRBJ2-3; 11 bases fit TRBD2. The V and J ends lost 4 bases and 6 bases, in that order; junction bases with no gene match: 3. Germline V gene sequence: CDR1 SGHDN, CDR2 FVKESK. The CDR3 spans 14 residues. The CDR3 DNA reads as TGTGCCAGCAGCCTAGCGGGGGGGCCTGATACGCAGTATTTT. It translates to CASSLAGGPDTQYF.

The rearrangement links TRBV21-1 to TRBJ1-5. TRBV21-1 is recorded as a pseudogene. The CDR3 spans 18 residues. CDR3 residues: CASSKDSREGQRNQPQHF. DNA for the CDR3: TGTGCCAGCAGCAAAGATTCCCGGGAGGGGCAAAGGAATCAGCCCCAGCATTTT.

The chain carries TRBV18 and TRBJ2-2; no firm D call. Trimming took 1 base from V and 7 from J, leaving 16 bases between them. The germline V gene has CDR1 KGHSH and CDR2 LQKENI. The CDR3 length is 16 residues. As DNA, the CDR3 is TGTGCCAGCTCACCACTTCTAGGCAGCCTGGACGGGGAGCTGTTTTTT. Protein sequence: CASSPLLGSLDGELFF.

The gene calls are TRBV4-2 and TRBJ1-2; D may be TRBD1 (6 bases). Germline values: CDR1 LGHNA, CDR2 YNFKEQ. CDR3 length: 16 amino acids. Between the trimmed V and J ends, which lost 1 base and 4 bases, there was a span of 16 bases. CDR3 coding DNA: TGTGCCAGCAGCCAAGTAGCCACAGGGACCCTCTATGGCTACACCTTC. This gives the protein CASSQVATGTLYGYTF.

This clone was picked up one time. The V call is TRBV5-1, the J call TRBJ2-3; TRBD2 aligns across 8 bases. CDR3 length equals 18 residues. Trimming removed 0 bases from V and 8 bases from J; junction bases left unmatched: 17. The germline CDR1 and CDR2 sequences are SGHRS and YFSETQ. Here the CDR3 DNA reads TGCGCCAGCAGCTTGGGTACTAGCGGAGGGGGGCCCGCTGGTACGCAGTATTTT. The encoded protein is CASSLGTSGGGPAGTQYF. Full variable domain (missing parts from reference TRBV5-1 and TRBJ2-3): KAGVTQTPRYLIKTRGQQVTLSCSPISGHRSVSWYQQTPGQGLQFLFEYFSETQRNKGNFPGRFSGRQFSNSRSEMNVSTLELGDSALYLCASSLGTSGGGPAGTQYFGPGTRLTVL.

J is TRBJ1-5 and V is TRBV19; 8 bases fit TRBD1. CDR1 is LNHDA and CDR2 is SQIVND in the germline V gene (reference sequence). The CDR3 covers 16 residues. V lost 4 bases and J lost 3; bases outside the gene matches: 8. The CDR3 is CASSTQGVNPNQPQHF. The CDR3 region has the DNA TGTGCCAGTAGTACACAGGGGGTGAACCCCAATCAGCCCCAGCATTTT.

The genes are TRBV30 and TRBJ2-7; 9 bases match TRBD1. Per the germline V gene, CDR1 is GTSNPN and CDR2 is SVGIG (reference sequence). The CDR3 sequence is 14 residues long. V trimming: 3 bases; J trimming: 3 bases; junction bases outside the gene matches: 6. The CDR3 region is CAWSRTGAFYEQYF. In DNA form, the CDR3 reads TGTGCCTGGAGCCGGACAGGGGCTTTCTACGAGCAGTACTTC.

V is TRBV5-1 and J is TRBJ1-1; a weak D match, TRBD1 (5 bases). This CDR3 spans 15 amino acids. Per germline, CDR1 SGHRS and CDR2 YFSETQ. Trimming shortened V by 1 base and J by 1 base, and 11 bases separated the two germline ends. The CDR3 is CASSLWGVENTEAFF. In DNA, the CDR3 is TGCGCCAGCAGCTTGTGGGGGGTGGAGAACACTGAAGCTTTCTTT.

The rearrangement joins TRBV28 to TRBJ1-4, with D hard to call. Germline V gives CDR1 MDHEN, CDR2 SYDVKM. Trimming left V 5 bases short and J 6 bases short, with 13 bases between. This CDR3 spans 14 amino acids. The CDR3 loop reads CASSLRNGDEKLFF. The CDR3, as DNA: TGTGCCAGCAGTCTACGTAACGGGGATGAAAAACTGTTTTTT.

The chain has TRBV7-9 and TRBJ2-3; D uncertain. Germline V gene sequence: CDR1 SEHNR, CDR2 FQNEAQ (reference sequence). This CDR3 comprises 16 residues. V lost 5 bases, J lost 0 bases, and 15 bases lay in between. The CDR3 protein is CASSPPEAPSTDTQYF. The CDR3 DNA reads as TGTGCCAGCAGCCCCCCCGAGGCCCCTAGCACAGATACGCAGTATTTT.

The chain recombines TRBV4-3 with TRBJ1-6; D may be TRBD1 (5 bases). The CDR3 extends over 18 amino acids. The germline V gene has CDR1 LGHNA and CDR2 YSLEER. V was shortened by 0 bases and J by 7 bases, with 19 bases between the two germline ends. As DNA, the CDR3 is TGCGCCAGCAGCCAAGATTATCAGGTTCTGGGACTCAATTCACCCCTCCACTTT. This gives the protein CASSQDYQVLGLNSPLHF.

This clone appeared a few times. The V call is TRBV2, the J call TRBJ2-5; D unclear. The CDR3 sequence is 13 residues long. V was cut by 6 bases and J by 9 bases, with 17 bases left in between. In germline, CDR1 is SNHLY, CDR2 FYNNEI. The CDR3 nucleotides are TGTGCCAGCAGGCCCGGCGGTCCGCCGGCCCAGTACTTC. It translates to CASRPGGPPAQYF. Full variable domain (missing parts from reference TRBV2 and TRBJ2-5): EPEVTQTPSHQVTQMGQEVILRCVPISNHLYFYWYRQILGQKVEFLVSFYNNEISEKSEIFDDQFSVERPDGSNFTLKIRSTKLEDSAMYFCASRPGGPPAQYFGPGTRLLVL.

This clone was seen once. The rearrangement uses TRBV4-3 and TRBJ2-5; perhaps D is TRBD1 or TRBD2 (5 bases each). Germline V gene sequence: CDR1 LGHNA, CDR2 YSLEER. There are 15 residues in the CDR3. V gave up 5 bases and J gave up 0 bases, with 13 bases separating them. CDR3 residues: CASSRGTRDQETQYF. CDR3 nucleotides: TGCGCCAGCAGCAGAGGGACCCGGGACCAAGAGACCCAGTACTTC.

This clone came up once. V is TRBV10-3 and J is TRBJ1-2; 7 bases map to TRBD1. V shed 2 bases, J shed 8 bases, and the junction held 5 bases outside the gene matches. Germline-derived CDR1 and CDR2 are ENHRY and SYGVKD. This CDR3 comprises 13 residues. The CDR3 here is CAISEDRAGGYTF. In DNA, the CDR3 is TGTGCCATCAGTGAGGACAGGGCGGGAGGCTACACCTTC.

This clone has just one count. The CDR3 protein is CASRFYEQYF. The DNA of the CDR3 is TGTGCCAGCAGGTTCTACGAGCAGTACTTC. J is TRBJ2-7 and V is TRBV6-8, with unresolved D. The CDR3 has 10 amino acids. Trimming stripped 6 bases from V and 3 bases from J, with 3 bases between. Germline lookup yields CDR1 MNHGY and CDR2 SAAAGT.

The chain employs TRBV6-5 and TRBJ1-5; D is possibly TRBD1 (6 bases). The CDR3 totals 14 residues. From germline, CDR1 is MNHEY and CDR2 SVGAGI. Trimming pared 6 bases from V and 0 bases from J, leaving 9 bases between. In nucleotides, the CDR3 is TGTGCCAGCAGCCGGGACACTAGCAATCAGCCCCAGCATTTT. Protein sequence: CASSRDTSNQPQHF.

The chain has TRBV2 and TRBJ2-7, with D uncertain. Per germline, CDR1 SNHLY and CDR2 FYNNEI. This CDR3 region has 14 residues. V was shortened by 6 bases and J by 3 bases, with 15 bases between the two germline ends. CDR3 region: CASRPQSVGYEQYF. DNA for the CDR3: TGTGCCAGCAGGCCTCAGAGCGTGGGCTACGAGCAGTACTTC.

The chain uses TRBV6-5 and TRBJ2-7; weak D call: TRBD1 (5 bases). V was shortened by 1 base and J by 2 bases, with 6 bases between the two germline ends. Germline V CDR1 and CDR2: MNHEY, SVGAGI. CDR3 length equals 13 residues. CDR3 protein: CASSYLGPYEQYF. The CDR3 DNA sequence: TGTGCCAGCAGTTACTTGGGGCCCTACGAGCAGTACTTC.

This chain links TRBV10-1 with TRBJ2-3; D gene uncertain. Looked up from germline, CDR1 is WNHNN and CDR2 is SYGVQD (reference sequence). The CDR3 is made up of 14 amino acids. V lost 0 bases to trimming and J lost 4 bases, with 8 bases between them. The CDR3 here is CASSESSIADTQYF. In nucleotides, the CDR3 is TGCGCCAGCAGTGAGTCCAGTATCGCAGATACGCAGTATTTT.

The chain joins TRBV28 to TRBJ1-5; D call uncertain. Germline V gene sequence: CDR1 MDHEN, CDR2 SYDVKM. The CDR3 totals 12 residues. V was clipped by 4 bases and J by 6 bases, with 7 bases between them. The CDR3, as DNA: TGTGCCAGCAGTTCCCCCCCTCAGCCCCAGCATTTT. This sequence encodes CASSSPPQPQHF.

The chain links TRBV7-2 to TRBJ2-1; D is undetermined. The length of the CDR3 is 13 residues. CDR1 SGHTA and CDR2 FQGNSA come from the germline V gene. V was trimmed by 1 base and J by 4 bases, leaving 5 bases between them. The CDR3 DNA is TGTGCCAGCAGCTTAGGAACGTACAATGAGCAGTTCTTC. Translated: CASSLGTYNEQFF.

The V call is TRBV2, the J call TRBJ2-3; tentatively, D is TRBD1 or TRBD2 (5 bases each). Germline V gives CDR1 SNHLY, CDR2 FYNNEI. V shed 3 bases and J shed 9 bases, with 22 bases lying between them. The length of the CDR3 is 16 residues. For the CDR3, the DNA is TGTGCCAGCAGTGACATCCTCCGGGACGAACGGGCCACGCAGTATTTT. Amino acid sequence: CASSDILRDERATQYF. The whole variable domain, remainder taken from reference TRBV2 and TRBJ2-3, is EPEVTQTPSHQVTQMGQEVILRCVPISNHLYFYWYRQILGQKVEFLVSFYNNEISEKSEIFDDQFSVERPDGSNFTLKIRSTKLEDSAMYFCASSDILRDERATQYFGPGTRLTVL.

The chain couples TRBV2 to TRBJ2-7; possibly TRBD1 or TRBD2 for D (5 bases each). V was trimmed by 7 bases and J by 1 base, leaving 17 bases between them. This CDR3 is built from 15 residues. Germline CDR1 is SNHLY and CDR2 is FYNNEI. The CDR3: CASKRGRPSSYEQYF. CDR3 DNA sequence: TGTGCCAGCAAACGGGGACGCCCGTCTTCCTACGAGCAGTACTTC.

J is TRBJ1-5 and V is TRBV5-4; D is unclear. CDR1 SGHNT and CDR2 YYREEE come from the germline V gene (reference sequence). There are 14 residues in the CDR3. V lost 4 bases, J lost 6 bases, and 14 bases lay in between. CDR3 loop: CASSPGGSSQPQHF. The CDR3 DNA reads as TGTGCCAGCAGCCCGGGAGGGTCCAGTCAGCCCCAGCATTTT.

This chain connects TRBV19 to TRBJ2-4, with 13 bases fitting TRBD2. The CDR3 extends over 20 amino acids. V lost 7 bases and J lost 0; bases outside the gene matches: 15. The germline V gene encodes CDR1 LNHDA and CDR2 SQIVND (reference sequence). CDR3 in amino acids: CASNAGATSGGSLAKNIQYF. The CDR3 DNA sequence: TGTGCCAGTAACGCTGGGGCGACTAGCGGGGGGTCCCTAGCCAAAAACATTCAGTACTTC. Combining the CDR3 with reference TRBV19 and TRBJ2-4 gives the whole variable domain DGGITQSPKYLFRKEGQNVTLSCEQNLNHDAMYWYRQDPGQGLRLIYYSQIVNDFQKGDIAEGYSVSREKKESFPLTVTSAQKNPTAFYLCASNAGATSGGSLAKNIQYFGAGTRLSVL.

The rearrangement links TRBV19 to TRBJ2-3, with 7 bases that match TRBD1. Unmatched junction bases numbered 1, after V lost 4 bases and J lost 3 bases. The CDR3 is made up of 13 amino acids. Germline CDR1 reads LNHDA; CDR2 reads SQIVND (reference sequence). The CDR3 sequence: CASSRQGTDTQYF. DNA for the CDR3: TGTGCCAGTAGTAGACAGGGAACAGATACGCAGTATTTT. Looking up the rest from reference TRBV19 and TRBJ2-3 gives the full variable domain: DGGITQSPKYLFRKEGQNVTLSCEQNLNHDAMYWYRQDPGQGLRLIYYSQIVNDFQKGDIAEGYSVSREKKESFPLTVTSAQKNPTAFYLCASSRQGTDTQYFGPGTRLTVL.